This T cell receptor (beta chain) was identified during a study of blood T cell repertoires in COVID-19. Across the study: The study drew acute and convalescent COVID-19 samples from the United States, Italy and Spain. PBMCs, B-cell-depleted T cells, or T cells provided the cDNA or gDNA that made up the material.

Per the original methods: Estimates of nucleated cell counts were drawn from the amplification of reference gene primers. Sequenced by immunoSEQ multiplex PCR; TCRdb stores in-frame clones only, minus some. V and J calls and clone size are given by that table; D and trimming were obtained from the DNA. The profile covers fewer than 300,000 clones, with approximately 91% appearing a single time and around 2.2% taken by the ten largest. Seattle participants joined during active infection and were tracked over time. CDR1 is SGDLS and CDR2 is YYNGEE in the germline V gene. Trimming took 0 bases from V and 0 from J; bases not matched to a gene: 3. CDR3 length equals 16 residues.

The sequenced material came from peripheral blood. The chain recombines TRBV9 with TRBJ2-1; the match to TRBD2 covers 7 bases. The sequence derives from a woman aged 25 to 39 with COVID-19, enrolled during active disease. This CDR3 is CASSVDQRDSYNEQFF. CDR3 nucleotide sequence: TGTGCCAGCAGCGTAGACCAGCGGGACTCCTACAATGAGCAGTTCTTC.